This TCR beta chain was sequenced in a study of CD8 T cells in ankylosing spondylitis. In this sample, this clonotype turned up many times. For TCR beta, libraries came from quantitative 5'-RACE with molecular barcodes. MiXCR, applied by TCRdb to the 5' RACE reads, yields one record per CDR3 protein. The data contain approximately 200,000 distinct CDR3 sequences, 13% of them singletons. Germline CDR1 and CDR2: SGHRS and YFSETQ. The CDR3 is made up of 15 amino acids. V lost 2 bases, J lost 4 bases, and 2 bases stayed unmatched. The chain has TRBV5-1 and TRBJ2-1, with 11 bases that match TRBD2. Sequencing input: blood, either unsorted or a sorted T cell fraction (not recorded which). The TCR was taken from a male donor with ankylosing spondylitis or in good health (not recorded which). As DNA, the CDR3 is TGCGCCAGCAGCTTTGGGACTAGCGGATACAATGAGCAGTTCTTC. It encodes CASSFGTSGYNEQFF.